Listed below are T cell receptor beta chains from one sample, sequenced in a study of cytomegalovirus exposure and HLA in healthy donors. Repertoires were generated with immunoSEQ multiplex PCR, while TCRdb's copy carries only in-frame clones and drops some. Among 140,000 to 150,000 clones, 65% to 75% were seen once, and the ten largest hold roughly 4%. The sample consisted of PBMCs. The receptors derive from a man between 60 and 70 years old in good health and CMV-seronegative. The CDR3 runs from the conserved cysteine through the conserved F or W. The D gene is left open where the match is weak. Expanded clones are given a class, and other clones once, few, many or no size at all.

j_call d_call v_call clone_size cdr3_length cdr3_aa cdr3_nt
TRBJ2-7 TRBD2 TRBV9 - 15 CASSVGEREFGEQYF TGTGCCAGCAGCGTAGGGGAGCGGGAGTTCGGCGAGCAGTACTTC
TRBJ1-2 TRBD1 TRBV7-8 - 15 CASSLSGQGNYGYTF TGTGCCAGCAGCTTGTCGGGACAGGGAAACTATGGCTACACCTTC
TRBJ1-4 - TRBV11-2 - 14 CASNLVKGDEKLFF TGTGCCAGCAACCTAGTAAAAGGAGATGAAAAACTGTTTTTT
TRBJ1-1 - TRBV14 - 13 CASSQGGNTEAFF TGTGCCAGCAGCCAAGGCGGCAACACTGAAGCTTTCTTT
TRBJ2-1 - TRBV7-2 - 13 CASRRARQGEQFF TGTGCCAGCAGACGAGCAAGGCAGGGTGAGCAGTTCTTC
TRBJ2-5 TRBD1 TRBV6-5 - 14 CASRLTGGSETQYF TGTGCCAGCAGGTTGACAGGGGGCTCGGAGACCCAGTACTTC
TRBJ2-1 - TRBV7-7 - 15 CASSLGGDLYNEQFF TGTGCTAGCAGCTTAGGGGGGGACCTCTACAATGAGCAGTTCTTC
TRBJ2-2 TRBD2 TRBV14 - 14 CASSLAGLTGELFF TGTGCCAGCAGCCTAGCGGGGCTCACCGGGGAGCTGTTTTTT
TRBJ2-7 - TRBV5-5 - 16 CASSLAVPTRIYEQYF TGTGCCAGCAGCTTGGCCGTGCCGACTCGAATCTACGAGCAGTACTTC
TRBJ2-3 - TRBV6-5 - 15 CASTHWTASTDTQYF TGTGCCAGCACTCACTGGACAGCGAGCACAGATACGCAGTATTTT
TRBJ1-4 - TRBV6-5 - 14 CASKQGRPNEKLFF TGTGCCAGCAAGCAGGGAAGACCTAATGAAAAACTGTTTTTT
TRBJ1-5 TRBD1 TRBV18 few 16 CASSPLPRGVDQPQHF TGTGCCAGCTCACCTTTACCCAGGGGGGTGGATCAGCCCCAGCATTTT
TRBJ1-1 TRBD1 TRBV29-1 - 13 CSVFPGQGSEAFF TGCAGCGTGTTCCCGGGACAGGGAAGTGAAGCTTTCTTT
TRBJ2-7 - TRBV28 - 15 CASSFSSARSYEQYF TGTGCCAGCAGTTTCTCATCAGCGCGCTCCTACGAGCAGTACTTC
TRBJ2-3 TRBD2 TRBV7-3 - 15 CASSSLAVSTDTQYF TGTGCCAGCAGCTCACTAGCGGTGAGCACAGATACGCAGTATTTT
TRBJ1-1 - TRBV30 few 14 CAWGPGEGSTEAFF TGTGCCTGGGGGCCCGGGGAAGGGAGCACTGAAGCTTTCTTT
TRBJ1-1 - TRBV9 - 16 CASSPHTGQSNTEAFF TGTGCCAGCAGCCCCCATACGGGACAATCGAACACTGAAGCTTTCTTT
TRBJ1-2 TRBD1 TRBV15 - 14 CATSRETGDYGYTF TGTGCCACCAGCAGAGAGACAGGGGACTATGGCTACACCTTC
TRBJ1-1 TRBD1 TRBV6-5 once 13 CASSRQGGTEAFF TGTGCCAGCAGTAGACAGGGTGGCACTGAAGCTTTCTTT
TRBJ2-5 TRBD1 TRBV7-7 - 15 CASSHGDRFGETQYF TGTGCTAGCAGTCATGGGGACAGGTTTGGGGAGACCCAGTACTTC
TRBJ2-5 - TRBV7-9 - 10 CSSSRETQYF TGTTCCAGCAGCCGGGAGACCCAGTACTTC
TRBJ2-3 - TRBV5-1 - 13 CASHSSGTDTQYF TGCGCCAGCCATTCAAGCGGCACAGATACGCAGTATTTT
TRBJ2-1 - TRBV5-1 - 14 CASSLEVGRNEQFF TGCGCCAGCAGCTTGGAGGTGGGGAGAAATGAGCAGTTCTTC
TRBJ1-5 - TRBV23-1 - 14 CASSQSGGPQPQHF TGCGCCAGCAGTCAATCAGGGGGACCCCAGCCCCAGCATTTT
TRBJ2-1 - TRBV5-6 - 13 CASSPGGHNEQFF TGTGCCAGCAGTCCCGGGGGGCACAATGAGCAGTTCTTC
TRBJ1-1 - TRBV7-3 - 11 CASSQNTEAFF TGTGCCAGCAGCCAGAACACTGAAGCTTTCTTT
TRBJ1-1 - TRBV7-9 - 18 CASRFSHVTGGRGDEAFF TGTGCCAGCAGGTTCTCGCATGTCACGGGAGGGAGGGGCGATGAAGCTTTCTTT
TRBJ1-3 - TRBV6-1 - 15 CASSLGLLSGNTIYF TGTGCCAGCAGTTTGGGACTCCTCTCTGGAAACACCATATATTTT
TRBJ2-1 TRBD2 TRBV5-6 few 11 CASSSSGSEFF TGTGCCAGCAGCAGTAGCGGGAGTGAGTTCTTC
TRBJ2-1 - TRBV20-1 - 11 CSASDFNEQFF TGCAGTGCTAGTGACTTCAATGAGCAGTTCTTC
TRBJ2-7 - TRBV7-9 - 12 CASSLTGSEQYF TGTGCCAGCAGCTTAACCGGGTCTGAGCAGTACTTC
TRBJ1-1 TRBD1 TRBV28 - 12 CASSVWGQRAFF TGTGCCAGCAGTGTGTGGGGACAGAGGGCTTTCTTT
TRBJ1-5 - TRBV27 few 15 CASTEYGKGNQPQHF TGTGCCAGCACCGAATACGGTAAAGGCAATCAGCCCCAGCATTTT
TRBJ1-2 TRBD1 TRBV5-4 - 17 CASKRPSGTGKLDGYTF TGTGCCAGCAAGCGTCCCTCCGGGACAGGGAAATTGGATGGCTACACCTTC
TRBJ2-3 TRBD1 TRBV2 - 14 CASSTGGNTDTQYF TGTGCCAGCTCGACAGGGGGCAACACAGATACGCAGTATTTT
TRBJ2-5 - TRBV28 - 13 CASKGGGGETQYF TGTGCCAGCAAAGGAGGGGGCGGCGAGACCCAGTACTTC
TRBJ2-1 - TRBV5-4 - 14 CASSLGDNYNEQFF TGTGCCAGCAGCTTGGGGGACAATTACAATGAGCAGTTCTTC